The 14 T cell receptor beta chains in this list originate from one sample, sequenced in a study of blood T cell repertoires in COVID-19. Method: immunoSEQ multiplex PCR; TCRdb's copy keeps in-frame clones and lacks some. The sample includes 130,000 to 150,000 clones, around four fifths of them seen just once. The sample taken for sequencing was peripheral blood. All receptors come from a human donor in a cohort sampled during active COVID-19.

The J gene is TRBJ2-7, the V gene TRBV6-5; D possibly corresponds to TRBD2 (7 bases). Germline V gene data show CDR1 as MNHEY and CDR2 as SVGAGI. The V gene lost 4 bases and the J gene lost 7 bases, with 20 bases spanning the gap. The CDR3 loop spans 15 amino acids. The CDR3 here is CASSSTGGPWGEQYF. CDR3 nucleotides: TGTGCCAGCAGTTCCACGGGGGGCCCATGGGGTGAGCAGTACTTC.

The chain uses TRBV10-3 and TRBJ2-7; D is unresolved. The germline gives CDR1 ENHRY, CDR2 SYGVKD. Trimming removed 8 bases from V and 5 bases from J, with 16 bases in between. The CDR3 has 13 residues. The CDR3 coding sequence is TGTGCCATCTCATCGGCGACAAAAGACGAGCAGTACTTC. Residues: CAISSATKDEQYF.

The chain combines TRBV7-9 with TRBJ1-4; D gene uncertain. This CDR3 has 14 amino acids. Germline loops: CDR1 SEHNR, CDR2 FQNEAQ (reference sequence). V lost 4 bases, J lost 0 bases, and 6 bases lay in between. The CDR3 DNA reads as TGTGCCAGCAGCTCCCGTGCAACTAATGAAAAACTGTTTTTT. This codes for CASSSRATNEKLFF. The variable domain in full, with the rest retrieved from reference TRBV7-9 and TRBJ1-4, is DTGVSQNPRHKITKRGQNVTFRCDPISEHNRLYWYRQTLGQGPEFLTYFQNEAQLEKSRLLSDRFSAERPKGSFSTLEIQRTEQGDSAMYLCASSSRATNEKLFFGSGTQLSVL.

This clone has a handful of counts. As DNA, the CDR3 is TGTGCTAGTGCTTTACCCGGGAGGTTCTCTGGAAACACCATATATTTT. Amino acid sequence: CASALPGRFSGNTIYF. This chain connects TRBV12-5 to TRBJ1-3; D ambiguous. The CDR3 is 16 residues long. Trimming left V 7 bases short and J 0 bases short, with 16 bases between. Germline assignment: CDR1 LGHNT and CDR2 FRNRAP.

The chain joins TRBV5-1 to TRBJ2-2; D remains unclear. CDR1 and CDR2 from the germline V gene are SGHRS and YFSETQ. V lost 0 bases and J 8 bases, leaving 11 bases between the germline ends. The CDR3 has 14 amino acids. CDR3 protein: CASSLEPSTGELFF. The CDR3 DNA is TGCGCCAGCAGCTTGGAACCCAGTACGGGGGAGCTGTTTTTT.

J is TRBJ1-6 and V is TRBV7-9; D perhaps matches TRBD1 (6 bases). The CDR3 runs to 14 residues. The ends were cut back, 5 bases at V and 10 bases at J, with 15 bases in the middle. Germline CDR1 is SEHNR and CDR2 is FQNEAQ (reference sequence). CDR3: CASSRGGALSPLHF. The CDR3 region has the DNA TGTGCCAGCAGCCGGGGGGGGGCCCTATCACCCCTCCACTTT.

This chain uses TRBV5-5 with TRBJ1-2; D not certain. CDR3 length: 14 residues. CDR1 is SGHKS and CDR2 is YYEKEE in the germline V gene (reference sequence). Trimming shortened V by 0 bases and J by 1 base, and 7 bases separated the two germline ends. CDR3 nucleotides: TGTGCCAGCAGCTTGGGAAGTAGTAACTATGGCTACACCTTC. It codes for CASSLGSSNYGYTF. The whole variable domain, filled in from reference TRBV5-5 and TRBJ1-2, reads DAGVTQSPTHLIKTRGQQVTLRCSPISGHKSVSWYQQVLGQGPQFIFQYYEKEERGRGNFPDRFSARQFPNYSSELNVNALLLGDSALYLCASSLGSSNYGYTFGSGTRLTVV.

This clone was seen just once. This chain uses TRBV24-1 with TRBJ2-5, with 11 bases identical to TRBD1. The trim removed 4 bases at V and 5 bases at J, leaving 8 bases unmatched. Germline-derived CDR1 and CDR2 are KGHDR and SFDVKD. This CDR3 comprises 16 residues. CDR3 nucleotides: TGTGCCACCAGTGACCCCGGACAGGGGGCGGATGAGACCCAGTACTTC. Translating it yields CATSDPGQGADETQYF.

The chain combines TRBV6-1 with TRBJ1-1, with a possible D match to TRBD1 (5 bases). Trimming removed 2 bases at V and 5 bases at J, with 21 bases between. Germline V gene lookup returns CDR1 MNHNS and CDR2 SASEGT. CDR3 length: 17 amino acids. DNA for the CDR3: TGTGCCAGCAGTGAAAAGAAGCGAGGCAGGGTGAGGACTGAAGCTTTCTTT. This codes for CASSEKKRGRVRTEAFF.

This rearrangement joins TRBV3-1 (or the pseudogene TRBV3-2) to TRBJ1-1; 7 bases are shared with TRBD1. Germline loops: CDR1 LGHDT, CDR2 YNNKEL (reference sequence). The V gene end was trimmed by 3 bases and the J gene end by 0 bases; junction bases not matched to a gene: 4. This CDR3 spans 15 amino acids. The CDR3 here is CASSQGQQLNTEAFF. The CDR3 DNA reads TGTGCCAGCAGCCAGGGACAGCAATTGAACACTGAAGCTTTCTTT.

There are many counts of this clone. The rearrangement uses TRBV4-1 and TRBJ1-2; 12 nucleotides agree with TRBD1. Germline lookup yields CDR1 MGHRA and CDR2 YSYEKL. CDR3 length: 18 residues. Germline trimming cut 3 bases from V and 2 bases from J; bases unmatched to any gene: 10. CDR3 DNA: TGCGCCAGCAGCCAGCTCATGGGACAGGGGGCAAGAAACTATGGCTACACCTTC. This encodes CASSQLMGQGARNYGYTF.

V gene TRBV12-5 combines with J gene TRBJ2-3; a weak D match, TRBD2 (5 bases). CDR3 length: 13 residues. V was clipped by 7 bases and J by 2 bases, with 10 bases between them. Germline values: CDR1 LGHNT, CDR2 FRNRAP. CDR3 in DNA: TGTGCTAGTGATAAGCGGTACACAGATACGCAGTATTTT. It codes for CASDKRYTDTQYF.

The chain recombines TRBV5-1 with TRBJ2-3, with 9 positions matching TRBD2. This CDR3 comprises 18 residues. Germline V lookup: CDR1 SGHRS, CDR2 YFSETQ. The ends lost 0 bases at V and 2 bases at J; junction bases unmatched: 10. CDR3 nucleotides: TGCGCCAGCAGCTTGGAAGGGCGGGGGGGCCTCCCCACAGATACGCAGTATTTT. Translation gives CASSLEGRGGLPTDTQYF.

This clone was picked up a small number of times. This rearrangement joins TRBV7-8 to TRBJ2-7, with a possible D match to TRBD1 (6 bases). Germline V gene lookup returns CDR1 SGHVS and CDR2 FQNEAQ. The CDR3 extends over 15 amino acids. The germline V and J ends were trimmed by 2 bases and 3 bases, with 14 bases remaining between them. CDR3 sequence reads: CASSLTRDTSYEQYF. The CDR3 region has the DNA TGTGCCAGCAGCTTAACGAGGGACACCAGCTACGAGCAGTACTTC. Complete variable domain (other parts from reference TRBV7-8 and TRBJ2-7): GAGVSQSPRYKVAKRGQDVALRCDPISGHVSLFWYQQALGQGPEFLTYFQNEAQLDKSGLPSDRFFAERPEGSVSTLKIQRTQQEDSAVYLCASSLTRDTSYEQYFGPGTRLTVT.